The 32 T cell receptor beta chains listed next were all sequenced from one sample in a study of CD8+ T cells in alopecia areata. Extracted from the samples, RNA was reverse transcribed into cDNA to serve as the sequencing template. Measured with immunoSEQ multiplex PCR; TCRdb has only the in-frame clones, and not every one. The profile shows more than 100,000 clones, around 50% of them singletons. The source was CD4+ T cells sorted from blood, collected at week 0. These receptors came from a human donor with alopecia areata.

The rearrangement uses TRBV15 and TRBJ2-7, with D perhaps TRBD2 (6 bases). There are 14 residues in the CDR3. V was cut by 5 bases and J by 1 base, with 12 bases left in between. The germline V gene encodes CDR1 LNHNV and CDR2 YYDKDF (reference sequence). In DNA form, the CDR3 reads TGTGCCACCAGCGTCCGGGACTTTTCCTACGAGCAGTACTTC. Amino acid sequence: CATSVRDFSYEQYF.

The genes are TRBV5-1 and TRBJ1-2, with a weak D call TRBD1 (5 bases). Germline V lookup: CDR1 SGHRS, CDR2 YFSETQ. This CDR3 has 15 amino acids. Trimming took 0 bases from V and 3 from J, leaving 12 bases between them. The CDR3 nucleotides are TGCGCCAGCAGCTTGGTGGGGGATCTGGACTATGGCTACACCTTC. This encodes CASSLVGDLDYGYTF.

A few counts support this clone. V is TRBV5-1 and J is TRBJ1-3; D is unresolved. The CDR3 has 14 residues. The germline V gene encodes CDR1 SGHRS and CDR2 YFSETQ. Trimming pared 6 bases from V and 0 bases from J, leaving 10 bases between. The CDR3 here is CASTLGGSGNTIYF. CDR3 DNA sequence: TGCGCCAGCACCCTAGGAGGCTCTGGAAACACCATATATTTT.

This clone occurred once. The V and J genes are TRBV7-2 and TRBJ1-6; D is unclear. This CDR3 is built from 13 residues. CDR1 is SGHTA, CDR2 FQGNSA, per germline. The V end was cut by 1 base, the J end by 8 bases, with 6 bases between. CDR3 sequence (DNA): TGTGCCAGCAGCTTAGGGTCTGATTCACCCCTCCACTTT. Amino acid sequence: CASSLGSDSPLHF.

This clone was detected a few times. J is TRBJ2-3 and V is TRBV7-3, with TRBD1 as a possible D gene (6 bases). The CDR3 is 17 residues long. CDR1 is SGHTA, CDR2 FQGTGA, per germline. V shed 2 bases and J shed 1 base, with 16 bases lying between them. The CDR3 DNA follows: TGTGCCAGCAGCTTAGGTAGCAGGGGTATGGGCACAGATACGCAGTATTTT. Translation gives CASSLGSRGMGTDTQYF.

CDR3 DNA sequence: TGTGCCAGCAGCGGGGGGCCCTATGGCTACACCTTC. It is translated as CASSGGPYGYTF. The chain links TRBV2 to TRBJ1-2; maybe TRBD1 (6 bases). V was cut by 6 bases and J by 4 bases, with 9 bases left in between. CDR1 SNHLY and CDR2 FYNNEI come from the germline V gene. The CDR3 covers 12 residues.

This clone was observed a single time. The V and J genes are TRBV7-2 and TRBJ2-1; 8 bases fit TRBD2. The CDR3 is 18 residues long. Germline-derived CDR1 and CDR2 are SGHTA and FQGNSA. The J segment lost 4 bases and the V segment lost 0 bases, leaving 11 bases of the junction unmatched. The CDR3 spells CASSLAKGGLAAYNEQFF. The CDR3 DNA is TGTGCCAGCAGCTTAGCGAAAGGTGGACTAGCAGCATACAATGAGCAGTTCTTC.

V is TRBV5-1 and J is TRBJ2-1; TRBD2 aligns across 10 bases. This CDR3 has 15 amino acids. Germline CDR1 and CDR2: SGHRS and YFSETQ. The V and J ends lost 5 bases and 9 bases, in that order; junction bases with no gene match: 11. The CDR3 sequence: CASRPSSGSRGEQFF. Written as DNA, the CDR3 is TGCGCCAGCAGACCGTCTAGCGGGAGTCGAGGTGAGCAGTTCTTC.

DNA of the CDR3: TGCGCCAGCAGGGGACTAGCGGGTCCACTCGCTAGCACAGATACGCAGTATTTT. Protein sequence: CASRGLAGPLASTDTQYF. The chain recombines TRBV5-1 with TRBJ2-3, with 12 bases that match TRBD2. J lost 0 bases, V lost 5 bases, and 10 bases had no gene match. This CDR3 is 18 amino acids long. Germline values: CDR1 SGHRS, CDR2 YFSETQ.

J is TRBJ2-4 and V is TRBV5-1; D might be TRBD1 (6 bases). Per the germline V gene, CDR1 is SGHRS and CDR2 is YFSETQ. Trimming cost V 0 bases and J 7 bases, with 11 bases left between them. CDR3 length: 14 residues. This CDR3 is CASSLVGADNIQYF. CDR3 nucleotide sequence: TGCGCCAGCAGCTTGGTGGGGGCAGATAACATTCAGTACTTC.

V usage is TRBV10-3 and J usage is TRBJ1-5; D unclear. This CDR3 region has 12 residues. The germline gives CDR1 ENHRY, CDR2 SYGVKD. Trimming pared 8 bases from V and 5 bases from J, leaving 10 bases between. This CDR3 is CAIGQADQPQHF. The CDR3 region has the DNA TGTGCCATCGGCCAGGCAGATCAGCCCCAGCATTTT.

Judged by abundance, this clone is medium-sized (0.01 to 0.1%). V gene TRBV27 combines with J gene TRBJ2-7, with D possibly TRBD1 on 5 matching bases. The CDR3 has 14 amino acids. Germline V gene lookup returns CDR1 MNHEY and CDR2 SMNVEV (reference sequence). V was shortened by 5 bases and J by 1 base, with 12 bases between the two germline ends. The CDR3, as DNA: TGTGCCAGCAGTAGAGGCAGGGCTTCCTACGAGCAGTACTTC. This sequence encodes CASSRGRASYEQYF.

Turning to this clone: A junction end diverges from the germline sequence, so it may reflect a read error. The chain combines TRBV6-1 with TRBJ2-1, with D possibly TRBD1 on 6 matching bases. The CDR3 totals 15 residues. Germline values: CDR1 MNHNS, CDR2 SASEGT. The CDR3 region has the DNA TGTGCCAGCAATGAAGGGACATTCCAAAAGGGTCGGCAGTTCTTC. It codes for CASNEGTFQKGRQFF.

The chain couples TRBV5-1 to TRBJ1-5, with 12 positions matching TRBD1. The CDR3 runs 15 residues. Germline assignment: CDR1 SGHRS and CDR2 YFSETQ. J was trimmed by 6 bases and V by 5 bases; bases with no gene match: 6. The CDR3 coding sequence is TGCGCCAGCAGAAACGGGACAGGGGGCGGTCAGCCCCAGCATTTT. Its protein is CASRNGTGGGQPQHF.

The rearrangement joins TRBV2 to TRBJ2-5, with 11 bases matching TRBD2. Germline V gene lookup returns CDR1 SNHLY and CDR2 FYNNEI. The CDR3 consists of 15 residues. The junction had 8 bases not matched to a gene; V was cut back by 7 bases and J by 4 bases. This CDR3 is CASTSGTSGGETQYF. The CDR3 DNA follows: TGTGCCAGCACCTCCGGGACTAGCGGCGGAGAGACCCAGTACTTC.

The rearrangement uses TRBV7-3 and TRBJ2-5; either TRBD1 or TRBD2 may supply D (6 bases each). Trimming took 2 bases from V and 2 from J, leaving 12 bases between them. Germline-derived CDR1 and CDR2 are SGHTA and FQGTGA. The CDR3 totals 15 residues. This chain's CDR3 is CASSLSRGHQETQYF. The CDR3 nucleotides read TGTGCCAGCAGCTTATCACGGGGGCATCAAGAGACCCAGTACTTC.

V and J are TRBV7-2 and TRBJ2-3; no clear D. V shed 6 bases and J shed 1 base, with 5 bases lying between them. This CDR3 contains 12 residues. In germline, CDR1 is SGHTA, CDR2 FQGNSA. CDR3 residues: CASSSGTDTQYF. The DNA of the CDR3 is TGTGCCAGCAGTTCCGGCACAGATACGCAGTATTTT.

V is TRBV7-9 and J is TRBJ2-7; tentatively, D is TRBD1 (6 bases). The CDR3 length is 14 residues. V lost 3 bases and J 6 bases, leaving 15 bases between the germline ends. Germline V gene data show CDR1 as SEHNR and CDR2 as FQNEAQ (reference sequence). The CDR3 loop is CASSFSNRAGEQYF. DNA for the CDR3: TGTGCCAGCAGCTTCTCTAACAGGGCAGGCGAGCAGTACTTC.

The gene calls are TRBV9 and TRBJ2-5; TRBD2 matches at 11 bases. The CDR3 sequence is 15 residues long. The germline V gene encodes CDR1 SGDLS and CDR2 YYNGEE. The J segment lost 4 bases and the V segment lost 3 bases, leaving 5 bases of the junction unmatched. The CDR3: CASSGAGLAAETQYF. DNA for the CDR3: TGTGCCAGCAGCGGAGCGGGACTAGCGGCAGAGACCCAGTACTTC.

J is TRBJ2-2 and V is TRBV6-5; no firm D call. The CDR3 loop spans 13 amino acids. Germline V gives CDR1 MNHEY, CDR2 SVGAGI. The V end lost 5 bases, the J end lost 2 bases, and 6 bases lay between the germline ends. The CDR3 bases are TGTGCCAGCAGTGGCCAAAACACCGGGGAGCTGTTTTTT. Protein sequence: CASSGQNTGELFF.

V gene TRBV4-3 combines with J gene TRBJ2-3; 7 bases fit TRBD2. CDR3 size: 16 residues. Germline CDR1 and CDR2: LGHNA and YSLEER. Germline trimming cut 1 base from V and 2 bases from J; bases unmatched to any gene: 6. The CDR3 nucleotides are TGCGCCAGCAGCCAAGCGGCTAGCGGCTACACAGATACGCAGTATTTT. Translated: CASSQAASGYTDTQYF.

V is TRBV6-6 and J is TRBJ1-3, with D unclear. Germline values: CDR1 MNHNY, CDR2 SVGAGI (reference sequence). The V and J ends lost 4 bases and 3 bases respectively, with 10 bases between them. This CDR3 spans 14 amino acids. CDR3 DNA sequence: TGTGCCAGCAGTTCACTCTTGGGTGGAAACACCATATATTTT. It codes for CASSSLLGGNTIYF.

The chain combines TRBV18 with TRBJ1-3; the D is unclear. V dropped 4 bases and J dropped 0 bases, with 7 bases sitting between them. Germline V CDR1 and CDR2: KGHSH, LQKENI. CDR3 size: 14 residues. The CDR3 reads CASSLESSGNTIYF. In DNA, the CDR3 is TGTGCCAGCTCACTGGAGAGCTCTGGAAACACCATATATTTT.

This clone occurred a few times. This chain joins TRBV28 and TRBJ2-7; tentatively, D is TRBD1 (5 bases). Looked up from germline, CDR1 is MDHEN and CDR2 is SYDVKM. This CDR3 contains 12 residues. Trimming took off 6 bases at V and 1 base at J, with 7 bases between the two ends. Here the CDR3 reads CASSYRSYEQYF. CDR3 bases: TGTGCCAGCAGCTACAGGTCCTACGAGCAGTACTTC.

The rearrangement links TRBV5-1 to TRBJ2-3; D may be TRBD2 (5 bases). Germline-derived CDR1 and CDR2 are SGHRS and YFSETQ. Trimming cost V 2 bases and J 0 bases, with 7 bases left between them. CDR3 size: 14 residues. The CDR3 nucleotides read TGCGCCAGCAGCTTTGGACTTAGCACAGATACGCAGTATTTT. This sequence encodes CASSFGLSTDTQYF.

The chain joins TRBV28 to TRBJ2-7, with unresolved D. CDR3 length: 12 residues. Germline V gene sequence: CDR1 MDHEN, CDR2 SYDVKM. V was pared by 2 bases and J by 1 base, with 3 bases between. For the CDR3, the DNA is TGTGCCAGCAGTTTAAGGTCCTACGAGCAGTACTTC. Translating gives CASSLRSYEQYF.

The gene calls are TRBV5-1 and TRBJ2-1; 8 nucleotides agree with TRBD2. Trimming cost V 0 bases and J 0 bases; bases outside gene matches: 2. The CDR3 totals 16 residues. Germline lookup yields CDR1 SGHRS and CDR2 YFSETQ. The CDR3 bases are TGCGCCAGCAGCTTGGAGGGGACTAGCTCCTACAATGAGCAGTTCTTC. Its translation is CASSLEGTSSYNEQFF.

This clone was counted only a few times. V gene TRBV7-9 combines with J gene TRBJ2-1; D is undetermined. From germline, CDR1 is SEHNR and CDR2 FQNEAQ (reference sequence). Deletions cut 4 bases from V and 9 bases from J, with 16 bases between. This CDR3 is built from 14 residues. Here the CDR3 reads CASSSRLGGSEQFF. The CDR3 DNA sequence: TGTGCCAGCAGCTCGCGTCTTGGCGGTAGTGAGCAGTTCTTC.

V gene TRBV6-6 combines with J gene TRBJ1-2, with D tentatively TRBD1 (5 bases). The CDR3 consists of 15 residues. Germline V gene sequence: CDR1 MNHNY, CDR2 SVGAGI (reference sequence). The V end lost 5 bases, the J end lost 2 bases, and 15 bases lay between the germline ends. CDR3 protein: CASSTRDGQNYGYTF. CDR3 in DNA: TGTGCCAGCAGTACCCGGGACGGACAAAACTATGGCTACACCTTC.

V is TRBV5-6 and J is TRBJ1-1; D is possibly TRBD1 (5 bases). CDR3 length: 14 amino acids. Trimming left V 3 bases short and J 1 base short, with 10 bases between. Germline V lookup: CDR1 SGHDT, CDR2 YYEEEE. DNA for the CDR3: TGTGCCAGCAGCTGGGGGACTGGGAACACTGAAGCTTTCTTT. Encoded protein: CASSWGTGNTEAFF.

The chain employs TRBV10-3 and TRBJ2-3; TRBD1 is a possible D gene (5 bases). V shed 0 bases and J shed 2 bases, with 9 bases lying between them. The CDR3 runs 15 residues. The germline CDR1 and CDR2 sequences are ENHRY and SYGVKD. The CDR3: CAISESPGPTDTQYF. In DNA, the CDR3 is TGTGCCATCAGTGAGTCGCCAGGGCCCACAGATACGCAGTATTTT.

This chain connects TRBV7-3 to TRBJ2-1; 10 bases match TRBD2. The germline gives CDR1 SGHTA, CDR2 FQGTGA. The CDR3 sequence is 17 residues long. Unmatched junction bases numbered 6, after V lost 2 bases and J lost 2 bases. CDR3 residues: CASSLSASGSPYNEQFF. The DNA of the CDR3 is TGTGCCAGCAGCTTATCGGCTAGCGGGAGCCCCTACAATGAGCAGTTCTTC.